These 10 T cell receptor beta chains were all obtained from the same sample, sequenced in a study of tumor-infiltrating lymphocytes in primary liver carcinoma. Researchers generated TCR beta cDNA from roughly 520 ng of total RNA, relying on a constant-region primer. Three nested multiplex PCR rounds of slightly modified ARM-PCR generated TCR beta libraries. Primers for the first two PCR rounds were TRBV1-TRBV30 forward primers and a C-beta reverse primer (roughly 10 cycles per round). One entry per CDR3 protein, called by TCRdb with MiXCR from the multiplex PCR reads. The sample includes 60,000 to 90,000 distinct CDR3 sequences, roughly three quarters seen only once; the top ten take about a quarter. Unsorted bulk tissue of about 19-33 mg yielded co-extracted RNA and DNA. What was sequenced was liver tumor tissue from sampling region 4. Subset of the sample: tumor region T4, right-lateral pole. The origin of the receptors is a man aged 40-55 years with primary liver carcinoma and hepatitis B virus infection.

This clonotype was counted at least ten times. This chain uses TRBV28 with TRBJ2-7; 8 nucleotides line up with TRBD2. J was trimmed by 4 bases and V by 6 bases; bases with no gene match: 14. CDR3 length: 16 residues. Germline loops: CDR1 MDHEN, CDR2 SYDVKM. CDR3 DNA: TGTGCCAGCAGCCACCGGGGGGGCCGTTACTCTTACGAGCAGTACTTC. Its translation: CASSHRGGRYSYEQYF.

CDR3 nucleotides: TGTGCCACCAATGGAGGGACTAGCGGGAGTCTGGATGAGCAGTTCTTC. Translating gives CATNGGTSGSLDEQFF. The J gene is TRBJ2-1, the V gene TRBV24-1, with TRBD2 matching over 14 bases. Germline loops: CDR1 KGHDR, CDR2 SFDVKD. V was clipped by 8 bases and J by 8 bases; unmatched bases: 10. The CDR3 has 16 amino acids.

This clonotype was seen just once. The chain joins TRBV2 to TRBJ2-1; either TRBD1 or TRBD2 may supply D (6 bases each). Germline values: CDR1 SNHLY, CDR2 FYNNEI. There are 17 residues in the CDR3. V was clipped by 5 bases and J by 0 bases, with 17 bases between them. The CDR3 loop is CASSKEGGDPSYNEQFF. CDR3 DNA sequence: TGTGCCAGCAGTAAAGAGGGGGGCGATCCCTCCTACAATGAGCAGTTCTTC. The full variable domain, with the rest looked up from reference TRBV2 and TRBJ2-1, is EPEVTQTPSHQVTQMGQEVILRCVPISNHLYFYWYRQILGQKVEFLVSFYNNEISEKSEIFDDQFSVERPDGSNFTLKIRSTKLEDSAMYFCASSKEGGDPSYNEQFFGPGTRLTVL.

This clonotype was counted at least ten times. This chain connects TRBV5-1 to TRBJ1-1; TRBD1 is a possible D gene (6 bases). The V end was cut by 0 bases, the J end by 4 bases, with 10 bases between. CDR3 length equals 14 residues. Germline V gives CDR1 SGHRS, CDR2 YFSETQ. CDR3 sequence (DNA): TGCGCCAGCAGCTTGGCAGGGGTCGGCACTGAAGCTTTCTTT. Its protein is CASSLAGVGTEAFF. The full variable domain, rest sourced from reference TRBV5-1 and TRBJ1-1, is KAGVTQTPRYLIKTRGQQVTLSCSPISGHRSVSWYQQTPGQGLQFLFEYFSETQRNKGNFPGRFSGRQFSNSRSEMNVSTLELGDSALYLCASSLAGVGTEAFFGQGTRLTVV.

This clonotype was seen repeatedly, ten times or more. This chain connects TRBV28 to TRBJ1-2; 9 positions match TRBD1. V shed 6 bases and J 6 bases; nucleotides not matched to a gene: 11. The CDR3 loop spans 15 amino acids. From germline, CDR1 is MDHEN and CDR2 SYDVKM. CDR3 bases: TGTGCCAGCAGGGTCCACGGACAGGGGATGGATGGCTACACCTTC. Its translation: CASRVHGQGMDGYTF.

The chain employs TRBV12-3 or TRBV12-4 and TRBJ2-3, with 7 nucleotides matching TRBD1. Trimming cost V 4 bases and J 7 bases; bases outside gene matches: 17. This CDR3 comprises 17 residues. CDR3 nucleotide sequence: TGTGCCAGCAGTTCGCCTGAGGAACAGGGGCGGTCAAATACGCAGTATTTT. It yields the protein CASSSPEEQGRSNTQYF.

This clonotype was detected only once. This chain's CDR3 is CASSQEHALEFQETQYF. The CDR3 DNA reads as TGTGCCAGCAGCCAAGAGCACGCCCTGGAGTTCCAAGAGACCCAGTACTTC. The chain recombines TRBV14 with TRBJ2-5; no clear D. The germline V gene has CDR1 SGHDN and CDR2 FVKESK. The V end was cut by 0 bases, the J end by 1 base, with 15 bases between. CDR3 length: 17 amino acids.

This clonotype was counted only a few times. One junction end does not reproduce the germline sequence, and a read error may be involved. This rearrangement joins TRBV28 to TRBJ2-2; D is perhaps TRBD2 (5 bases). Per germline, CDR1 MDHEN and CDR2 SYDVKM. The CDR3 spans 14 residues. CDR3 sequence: CASSLGIVVGELSF. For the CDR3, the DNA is TGTGCCAGCAGTTTAGGGATCGTGGTCGGGGAGCTGTCTTTT.

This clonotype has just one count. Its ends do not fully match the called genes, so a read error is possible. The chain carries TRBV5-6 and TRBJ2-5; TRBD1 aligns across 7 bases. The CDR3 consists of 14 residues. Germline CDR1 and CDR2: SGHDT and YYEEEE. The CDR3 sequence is CASSRQGEGETQCF. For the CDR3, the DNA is TGTGCCAGTAGCAGACAGGGCGAGGGAGAGACCCAGTGCTTC.

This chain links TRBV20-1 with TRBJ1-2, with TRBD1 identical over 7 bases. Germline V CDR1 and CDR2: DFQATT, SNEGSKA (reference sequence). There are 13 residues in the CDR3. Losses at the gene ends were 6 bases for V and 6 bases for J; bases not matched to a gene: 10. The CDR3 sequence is CSAPHNRGHGYTF. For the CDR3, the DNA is TGCAGTGCCCCTCACAACAGGGGACATGGCTACACCTTC.